The 13 T cell receptor beta chains presented below share a single source sample, sequenced in a study of blood T cell repertoires in COVID-19. The method was immunoSEQ multiplex PCR; TCRdb's version includes in-frame clones alone and lacks a portion of them. This sample has approximately 230,000 clones, with around 88% found just once. The sample consisted of PBMCs or T cells enriched from blood (not recorded which). Receptor source: a woman aged 50 to 60 with acute COVID-19.

This sequence joins TRBV7-9 and TRBJ1-1; D perhaps matches TRBD1 (6 bases). The germline V and J ends were trimmed by 5 bases and 1 base, with 8 bases remaining between them. The CDR3 is 13 residues long. Germline loops: CDR1 SEHNR, CDR2 FQNEAQ (reference sequence). CDR3 residues: CASSRGQNTEAFF. In nucleotides, the CDR3 is TGTGCCAGCAGCAGGGGACAGAACACTGAAGCTTTCTTT.

The CDR3, as DNA: TGTGCCACCAGCAGAGAGGAGGCAGCAGTGAGTAATCAGCCCCAGCATTTT. Its translation is CATSREEAAVSNQPQHF. The chain links TRBV15 to TRBJ1-5; D not resolved. V gave up 0 bases and J gave up 4 bases, with 16 bases separating them. Per germline, CDR1 LNHNV and CDR2 YYDKDF (reference sequence). The CDR3 is made up of 17 amino acids.

This clone was observed a few times. This rearrangement joins TRBV25-1 to TRBJ2-5; D is perhaps TRBD1 (6 bases). V gave up 2 bases and J gave up 4 bases, with 14 bases separating them. The CDR3 totals 15 residues. Looked up from germline, CDR1 is MGHDK and CDR2 is SYGVNS. The CDR3 spells CASSEKQGWVETQYF. In nucleotides, the CDR3 is TGTGCCAGCAGTGAAAAACAGGGCTGGGTAGAGACCCAGTACTTC.

The rearrangement uses TRBV5-6 and TRBJ2-1; D is perhaps TRBD2 (5 bases). Germline CDR1 reads SGHDT; CDR2 reads YYEEEE. V lost 0 bases and J 10 bases, leaving 14 bases between the germline ends. CDR3 length: 14 amino acids. The CDR3 nucleotides are TGTGCCAGCAGCTTGGCGGGGAGTCCCAAGGAGCAGTTCTTC. It yields the protein CASSLAGSPKEQFF. Full variable domain (remainder filled in from reference TRBV5-6 and TRBJ2-1): DAGVTQSPTHLIKTRGQQVTLRCSPKSGHDTVSWYQQALGQGPQFIFQYYEEEERQRGNFPDRFSGHQFPNYSSELNVNALLLGDSALYLCASSLAGSPKEQFFGPGTRLTVL.

This rearrangement joins TRBV28 to TRBJ2-7, with 10 bases identical to TRBD2. The germline V gene encodes CDR1 MDHEN and CDR2 SYDVKM. The CDR3 length is 14 residues. Unmatched junction bases numbered 1, after V lost 5 bases and J lost 0 bases. The CDR3 DNA reads as TGTGCCAGCAGTACTAGCGGGGCCTCCTACGAGCAGTACTTC. This codes for CASSTSGASYEQYF.

The J gene is TRBJ1-3, the V gene TRBV5-1; 9 positions match TRBD1. The CDR3 is 16 residues long. J was trimmed by 4 bases and V by 1 base; bases with no gene match: 6. Germline V lookup: CDR1 SGHRS, CDR2 YFSETQ. CDR3 sequence (DNA): TGCGCCAGCAGCTTGCTCCTAACAGGGGGCGGAAACACCATATATTTT. Translation: CASSLLLTGGGNTIYF.

The chain joins TRBV24-1 to TRBJ2-1; 7 nucleotides agree with TRBD1. The CDR3 extends over 14 amino acids. After removal of 9 bases from V and 5 bases from J, the junction contained 9 bases not matched to a gene. In germline, CDR1 is KGHDR, CDR2 SFDVKD. CDR3 coding DNA: TGTGCCACCGGGGGACAGAGCCCCGACAATGAGCAGTTCTTC. Translated: CATGGQSPDNEQFF.

This clone was recorded once. The chain is built from TRBV2 and TRBJ2-4; 7 bases align to TRBD2. Germline assignment: CDR1 SNHLY and CDR2 FYNNEI. The CDR3 is 15 amino acids. The V segment lost 5 bases and the J segment 6 bases; nucleotides outside the gene matches: 10. The CDR3 region is CASSSGLVNVNIQYF. For the CDR3, the DNA is TGTGCCAGCAGTTCAGGACTAGTTAATGTAAACATTCAGTACTTC.

This clone was found a few times. For the CDR3, the DNA is TGTGCCAGTAGTATTATCCCGGGACAGGGGGTCGGCAATCAGCCCCAGCATTTT. It specifies CASSIIPGQGVGNQPQHF. This chain uses TRBV19 with TRBJ1-5, with 11 bases aligning to TRBD1. The J segment lost 2 bases and the V segment lost 3 bases, leaving 9 bases of the junction unmatched. In germline, CDR1 is LNHDA, CDR2 SQIVND (reference sequence). The length of the CDR3 is 18 residues.

This clone appeared a single time. V and J are TRBV29-1 and TRBJ2-7; 8 nucleotides agree with TRBD2. Trimming at V came to 5 bases and at J to 4 bases, leaving 7 bases not matched to a gene. CDR1 and CDR2 (germline): SQVTM, ANQGSEA. The CDR3 runs 13 residues. Here the CDR3 DNA reads TGCAGCGTTTCAGCGGGAGAGGTTTACGAGCAGTACTTC. It specifies CSVSAGEVYEQYF.

This chain uses TRBV2 with TRBJ2-3; the D is unclear. CDR3 length equals 14 residues. Trimming shortened V by 0 bases and J by 6 bases, and 10 bases separated the two germline ends. CDR1 SNHLY and CDR2 FYNNEI come from the germline V gene. DNA of the CDR3: TGTGCCAGCAGTGAAGCCACTCCTAGGGATACGCAGTATTTT. It specifies CASSEATPRDTQYF.

The chain carries TRBV2 and TRBJ1-1, with D unclear. V shed 6 bases and J shed 7 bases, with 6 bases lying between them. Germline V gene lookup returns CDR1 SNHLY and CDR2 FYNNEI. The CDR3 consists of 10 residues. DNA for the CDR3: TGTGCCAGCAGCCTCGGTGAAGCTTTCTTT. It translates to CASSLGEAFF.

The chain is built from TRBV15 and TRBJ1-5; tentative D call: TRBD1 (6 bases). This CDR3 is built from 17 residues. CDR1 and CDR2 from the germline V gene are LNHNV and YYDKDF (reference sequence). V was cut by 2 bases and J by 2 bases, with 16 bases left in between. The CDR3 nucleotides are TGTGCCACCAGCAGACCGTACAGGGAAGGACGCAATCAGCCCCAGCATTTT. Residues: CATSRPYREGRNQPQHF.